The source of this T cell receptor beta chain is a study of identical twins. Findings of the study overall: Among out-of-frame alpha sequences shared by twins, low generation probability occurred in excess. Weaker excess sharing between twins was seen in beta out-of-frame sequences. Cross-sectional statistical analysis was relied on for the conclusions, without the same donors being followed.

This clonotype has just a few counts. Antigen specificity is unknown. A template switching step contributed a universal primer site, while unique molecular identifiers were present in the cDNA. TCRdb processed the 5' RACE reads anew with MiXCR; each CDR3 protein has one entry. The profile shows some 1,600,000 distinct CDR3 sequences, around 29% of them singletons. There are 14 residues in the CDR3. V was pared by 5 bases and J by 2 bases, with 4 bases of the junction left unmatched. CDR1 PRHDT and CDR2 FYEKMQ come from the germline V gene (reference sequence). This chain joins TRBV13 and TRBJ2-3; 7 bases fit TRBD1. The receptor was derived from a newborn girl in good health. The specimen was cord blood. Here the CDR3 reads CASSPQGLTDTQYF. As DNA, the CDR3 is TGTGCCAGCAGCCCACAGGGGCTCACAGATACGCAGTATTTT.